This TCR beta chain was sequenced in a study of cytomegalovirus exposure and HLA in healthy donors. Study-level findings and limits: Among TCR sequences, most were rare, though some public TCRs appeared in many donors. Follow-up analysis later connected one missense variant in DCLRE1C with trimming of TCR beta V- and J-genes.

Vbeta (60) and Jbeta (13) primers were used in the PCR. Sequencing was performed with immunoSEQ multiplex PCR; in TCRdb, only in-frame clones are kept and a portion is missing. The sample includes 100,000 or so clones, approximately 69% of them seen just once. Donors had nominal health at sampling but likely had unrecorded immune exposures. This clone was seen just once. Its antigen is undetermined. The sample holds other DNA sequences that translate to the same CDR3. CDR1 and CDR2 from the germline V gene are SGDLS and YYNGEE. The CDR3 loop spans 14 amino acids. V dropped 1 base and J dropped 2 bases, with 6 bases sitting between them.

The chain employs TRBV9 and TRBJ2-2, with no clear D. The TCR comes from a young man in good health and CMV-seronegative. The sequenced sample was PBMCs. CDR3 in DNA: TGTGCCAGCAGCGTAAGCCCAAACACCGGGGAGCTGTTTTTT. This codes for CASSVSPNTGELFF.